Sequencing of this T cell receptor (beta chain) was carried out in a study of blood T cell repertoires in COVID-19. Across the study: There were acute and convalescent COVID-19 samples, and they came from the United States, Italy and Spain. Nucleic acid was either cDNA or gDNA, and it came from T cells, B-cell-depleted T cells, or PBMCs.

The CDR3 loop spans 14 amino acids. Deletions cut 3 bases from V and 0 bases from J, with 8 bases between. CDR1 and CDR2 (germline): SGHTA, FQGNSA. As processed by the authors: By means of reference gene primer amplification, nucleated cell counts were estimated. Clones were read by immunoSEQ multiplex PCR, and TCRdb kept only the in-frame ones, dropping some. For V, J and clone size, that table is used; D and trimming come from the DNA. Among over 95,000 clones listed, 70% to 90% were seen once. The source material was peripheral blood. This clonotype was obtained from a man aged 40-49 years with acute or convalescent COVID-19. This chain joins TRBV7-2 and TRBJ1-2, with TRBD1 as a possible D gene (5 bases). The CDR3 DNA reads as TGTGCCAGCAGCTTTGACAGTACTAACTATGGCTACACCTTC. Protein product: CASSFDSTNYGYTF.